Each of the 13 T cell receptor beta chains below was sequenced from the same sample in a study of regulatory T cells in long-lasting Graves disease. This sample's time point: newly diagnosed GD, antithyroid drugs for less than 3 months. The TCR library was prepared using RNA isolated from PBMCs. Arm-PCR with iRepertoire HTBI primers amplified the CDR3 regions for these TCR beta libraries. TCRdb independently ran MiXCR on the multiplex PCR reads; one entry per CDR3 protein. This sample has 350,000 to 550,000 distinct CDR3 sequences; approximately 16% occur once, and the top ten carry 20% to 25%. The data were also submitted as part of a second study, on T cells in Graves' hyperthyroidism and ophthalmopathy.

The sequenced sample was peripheral blood mononuclear cells (PBMCs), obtained at new diagnosis, from a patient treated with antithyroid drugs. The source of these receptors is a woman between 18 and 29 years old with Graves disease.

This clonotype has ten or more counts. The CDR3 region is CASSTRTGSETQYF. The CDR3 bases are TGTGCCAGCAGCACCCGGACCGGTTCCGAGACCCAGTACTTC. The V call is TRBV11-2, the J call TRBJ2-5; D is undetermined. V was pared by 5 bases and J by 5 bases, with 15 bases between. The V gene's germline CDR1 is SGHAT and CDR2 FQNNGV. The CDR3 length is 14 residues. The variable domain in full, completed from reference TRBV11-2 and TRBJ2-5, reads EAGVAQSPRYKIIEKRQSVAFWCNPISGHATLYWYQQILGQGPKLLIQFQNNGVVDDSQLPKDRFSAERLKGVDSTLKIQPAKLEDSAVYLCASSTRTGSETQYFGPGTRLLVL.

Of note for this clonotype: Just one base apart from a much larger clone, this may be a read error. This rearrangement joins TRBV7-2 to TRBJ2-7; D is perhaps TRBD1 or TRBD2 (6 bases each). The CDR3 has 15 residues. CDR1 and CDR2 (germline): SGHTA, FQGNSA. This chain's CDR3 is CAGSIRGRASYEQYF. CDR3 nucleotides: TGTGCCGGCAGCATCCGGGGGCGGGCCTCCTACGAGCAGTACTTC.

This clonotype occurred once. The chain recombines TRBV19 with TRBJ1-5, with 7 bases fitting TRBD1. The germline V gene has CDR1 LNHDA and CDR2 SQIVND (reference sequence). With V trimmed by 7 bases and J by 0 bases, 9 bases remained unmatched. There are 16 residues in the CDR3. The CDR3 loop reads CASNPTGANSNQPQHF. The CDR3 DNA follows: TGTGCCAGTAATCCTACAGGGGCAAATAGCAATCAGCCCCAGCATTTT.

V usage is TRBV15 and J usage is TRBJ1-3; D not resolved. From germline, CDR1 is LNHNV and CDR2 YYDKDF (reference sequence). This CDR3 is 14 amino acids long. The germline V and J ends were trimmed by 2 bases and 4 bases, with 9 bases remaining between them. Here the CDR3 DNA reads TGTGCCACCAGCAGACGCCCGCCCGGAAACACCATATATTTT. It translates to CATSRRPPGNTIYF.

In this sample, this clonotype turned up many times. The chain uses TRBV6-1 and TRBJ2-6; D call uncertain. Germline CDR1 reads MNHNS; CDR2 reads SASEGT. The CDR3 is 16 amino acids. V lost 7 bases to trimming and J lost 2 bases, with 15 bases between them. CDR3 coding DNA: TGTGCCAGCACTACAGTGGGCGAAACTGGGGCCAACGTCCTGACTTTC. Protein: CASTTVGETGANVLTF.

The table lists this clonotype with many counts. This chain joins TRBV3-1 and TRBJ1-5; D gene unclear. CDR1 LGHDT and CDR2 YNNKEL come from the germline V gene (reference sequence). This CDR3 has 14 residues. Trimming cost V 0 bases and J 6 bases, with 9 bases left between them. The CDR3 here is CASSQEGNVQPQHF. CDR3 nucleotide sequence: TGTGCCAGCAGCCAAGAGGGGAACGTTCAGCCCCAGCATTTT.

This clonotype was counted many times. The chain recombines TRBV28 with TRBJ2-7; no clear D. V lost 6 bases, J lost 5 bases, and 11 bases lay in between. The CDR3 spans 12 residues. The germline CDR1 and CDR2 sequences are MDHEN and SYDVKM. CDR3 coding DNA: TGTGCCAGCAGCCCAGGCTGGAACGAGCAGTACTTC. Its protein is CASSPGWNEQYF. Together with reference TRBV28 and TRBJ2-7, the CDR3 gives the full variable domain: DVKVTQSSRYLVKRTGEKVFLECVQDMDHENMFWYRQDPGLGLRLIYFSYDVKMKEKGDIPEGYSVSREKKERFSLILESASTNQTSMYLCASSPGWNEQYFGPGTRLTVT.

The chain uses TRBV27 and TRBJ2-7, with 7 bases aligning to TRBD2. With V trimmed by 6 bases and J by 3 bases, 11 bases remained unmatched. Germline lookup yields CDR1 MNHEY and CDR2 SMNVEV (reference sequence). CDR3 length: 15 amino acids. Here the CDR3 reads CASSPDPGEGYEQYF. The CDR3 bases are TGTGCCAGCAGCCCCGATCCGGGGGAGGGCTACGAGCAGTACTTC.

This clonotype was counted between two and nine times. The chain recombines TRBV7-6 with TRBJ2-6, with D possibly TRBD1 on 5 matching bases. This CDR3 is built from 16 residues. Deletions cut 5 bases from V and 0 bases from J, with 11 bases between. Germline CDR1 is SGHVS and CDR2 is FNYEAQ. CDR3 residues: CASSPDGHSGANVLTF. CDR3 bases: TGTGCCAGCAGCCCCGACGGACACTCTGGGGCCAACGTCCTGACTTTC.

There are many counts of this clonotype. V is TRBV28 and J is TRBJ2-1; 9 bases agree with TRBD2. Trimming took 5 bases from V and 6 from J; bases not matched to a gene: 8. The V gene's germline CDR1 is MDHEN and CDR2 SYDVKM. The CDR3 runs to 15 residues. In DNA, the CDR3 is TGTGCCAGCAGTCCCGGGACTAGCACGTTCAATGAGCAGTTCTTC. Residues: CASSPGTSTFNEQFF.

Note on this clonotype: A junction boundary mismatches the germline segment, possibly from a read error. V gene TRBV5-8 combines with J gene TRBJ1-5; the D gene is possibly TRBD1 (5 bases). CDR3 size: 15 residues. The germline gives CDR1 SGHTS, CDR2 YDEGEE. The DNA of the CDR3 is TGCGCCAGCAGCTTGAAAGGGGCGAGTGCTCAGCCCCAGCATTTT. It is translated as CASSLKGASAQPQHF.

This clonotype was detected a few times. The chain has TRBV6-1 and TRBJ2-1; TRBD1 is a possible D gene (6 bases). The V and J ends lost 8 bases and 9 bases respectively, with 14 bases between them. CDR1 is MNHNS and CDR2 is SASEGT in the germline V gene. The CDR3 loop spans 12 amino acids. This CDR3 reads CASSTGLAEQFF. The CDR3 DNA reads as TGTGCCAGCTCAACAGGGTTGGCTGAGCAGTTCTTC.

This clonotype has a count of ten or more. The chain joins TRBV12-3 or TRBV12-4 to TRBJ2-3; D is possibly TRBD1 or TRBD2 (5 bases each). The CDR3 runs 16 residues. V was clipped by 3 bases and J by 1 base, with 14 bases between them. CDR3 loop: CASSFNGDDGTDTQYF. The DNA for the CDR3 is TGTGCCAGCAGTTTCAACGGGGACGACGGCACAGATACGCAGTATTTT.